This TCR beta chain stems from a study of monozygotic twins with inflammatory bowel disease. Points on this clonotype: The antigen remains unidentified.

Points from the study as a whole: Inverse Simpson values showed less TCRbeta diversity in IBD patients than in their healthy co-twins.

This CDR3 contains 13 residues. Germline V gives CDR1 MNHEY, CDR2 SVGAGI. Amplification of TCRalpha and TCRbeta cDNA involved two nested PCRs that ran for approximately 16 and 10 cycles. TCRdb re-analyzed the 5' RACE reads; it lists each CDR3 protein once, without DNA. Its listing shows 400,000 to 500,000 distinct CDR3 sequences. Input material: blood. The source of this sequence is a human donor with ulcerative colitis or Crohn's disease, or a healthy co-twin of an affected twin (not recorded which). This chain connects TRBV6-5 to TRBJ2-3. Here the CDR3 reads CASKRSVTDTQYF.